This record covers a single TCR beta chain. These data belong to a study of technical replicates of blood from a handful of donors. Trimming took 5 bases from V and 1 from J; bases not matched to a gene: 4. This CDR3 spans 14 amino acids. Germline V CDR1 and CDR2: MNHEY, SMNVEV (reference sequence). The table came from immunoSEQ multiplex PCR; TCRdb's copy has only in-frame clones and leaves some out. The sample holds about 70,000 clones, 94% seen once. J is TRBJ1-1 and V is TRBV27; 7 bases match TRBD1. This TCR came from a human donor in good health. The sample comprised T cells isolated from PBMCs. The CDR3 nucleotides are TGTGCCAGCAGTACATGGACAGGGAACACTGAAGCTTTCTTT. It codes for CASSTWTGNTEAFF.